This entry lists 22 T cell receptor beta chains sequenced from one sample in a study of blood T cell repertoires in COVID-19. Some clones are missing from TCRdb's copy, which holds only in-frame ones; the method was immunoSEQ multiplex PCR. The repertoire consists of around 130,000 clones, with around 87% occurring once and the leading ten covering approximately 27%. Sequences were obtained from peripheral blood. The receptors were gathered from a man between 65 and 79 years old with active or convalescent COVID-19.

The chain carries TRBV12-3 or TRBV12-4 and TRBJ1-2; tentatively, D is TRBD1 (6 bases). V lost 8 bases to trimming and J lost 3 bases, with 13 bases between them. This CDR3 is 13 amino acids long. The CDR3 coding sequence is TGTGCCAGCCGTGATAGGGGGTACTATGGCTACACCTTC. Translation: CASRDRGYYGYTF.

The gene calls are TRBV7-3 and TRBJ1-2; 9 nucleotides line up with TRBD1. After removal of 4 bases from V and 7 bases from J, the junction contained 13 bases not matched to a gene. Germline V CDR1 and CDR2: SGHTA, FQGTGA. This CDR3 has 16 amino acids. The CDR3 loop reads CASSSSGTGRKGGYTF. The CDR3 DNA sequence: TGTGCCAGCAGCTCCTCCGGGACAGGGAGGAAGGGTGGCTACACCTTC.

This rearrangement joins TRBV7-9 to TRBJ2-7, with D uncertain. The CDR3 contains 11 residues. Germline-derived CDR1 and CDR2 are SEHNR and FQNEAQ (reference sequence). The V end was cut by 5 bases, the J end by 3 bases, with 5 bases between. CDR3 DNA: TGTGCCAGCAGCCCAGGCTACGAGCAGTACTTC. This codes for CASSPGYEQYF.

The genes are TRBV7-9 and TRBJ1-1; D possibly corresponds to TRBD1 (6 bases). Trimming removed 1 base from V and 10 bases from J, with 13 bases in between. CDR1 and CDR2 from the germline V gene are SEHNR and FQNEAQ (reference sequence). The CDR3 has 13 amino acids. The CDR3 protein is CASSLGVGRGAFF. In DNA, the CDR3 is TGTGCCAGCAGCTTAGGGGTCGGCAGGGGAGCTTTCTTT.

The rearrangement links TRBV25-1 to TRBJ2-7; 15 positions agree with TRBD2. V shed 6 bases, J shed 6 bases, and the junction held 0 bases outside the gene matches. This CDR3 has 13 residues. Per germline, CDR1 MGHDK and CDR2 SYGVNS. Here the CDR3 DNA reads TGTGCCAGCAGGGGACTAGCGGGAGGCGAGCAGTACTTC. Protein: CASRGLAGGEQYF.

V gene TRBV16 combines with J gene TRBJ2-3, with a tentative D call TRBD2 (5 bases). Per the germline V gene, CDR1 is KGHSY and CDR2 is FQNENV. Trimming removed 3 bases at V and 3 bases at J, with 13 bases between. The CDR3 is made up of 15 amino acids. The CDR3 coding sequence is TGTGCCAGCAGCCAGGGTCTAAGGAGGACAGATACGCAGTATTTT. Its translation is CASSQGLRRTDTQYF.

The gene calls are TRBV6-5 and TRBJ2-7; 10 nucleotides match TRBD1. The CDR3 is 15 residues long. V shed 8 bases and J 5 bases; nucleotides not matched to a gene: 12. Germline lookup yields CDR1 MNHEY and CDR2 SVGAGI. CDR3 nucleotide sequence: TGTGCCAGCGGTAGGAACCGGGACAGGGGCCACGAGCAGTACTTC. The encoded protein is CASGRNRDRGHEQYF.

This clone is a singleton in its sample. V and J are TRBV29-1 and TRBJ2-3; D is possibly TRBD1 (6 bases). The V gene's germline CDR1 is SQVTM and CDR2 ANQGSEA. The V gene lost 7 bases and the J gene lost 1 base, with 21 bases spanning the gap. This CDR3 contains 16 residues. The CDR3 bases are TGCAGCGAGGCCAGGGTGGGGGCTAGTGGCACAGATACGCAGTATTTT. It yields the protein CSEARVGASGTDTQYF.

The chain combines TRBV7-8 with TRBJ2-7, with TRBD2 identical over 7 bases. The germline CDR1 and CDR2 sequences are SGHVS and FQNEAQ. Trimming cost V 6 bases and J 0 bases; bases outside gene matches: 8. The CDR3 sequence is 15 residues long. The CDR3 nucleotides read TGTGCCAGCAGACCTCTAGCGGAAGGCTCCTACGAGCAGTACTTC. This encodes CASRPLAEGSYEQYF. The full variable domain, rest sourced from reference TRBV7-8 and TRBJ2-7, is GAGVSQSPRYKVAKRGQDVALRCDPISGHVSLFWYQQALGQGPEFLTYFQNEAQLDKSGLPSDRFFAERPEGSVSTLKIQRTQQEDSAVYLCASRPLAEGSYEQYFGPGTRLTVT.

The chain is built from TRBV28 and TRBJ2-1; tentatively, D is TRBD2 (6 bases). The CDR3 consists of 16 residues. CDR1 and CDR2 (germline): MDHEN, SYDVKM. Trimming left V 5 bases short and J 1 base short, with 15 bases between. CDR3 bases: TGTGCCAGCAGTCCGACGTGGGGGGTTTCCTACAATGAGCAGTTCTTC. This sequence encodes CASSPTWGVSYNEQFF.

The rearrangement uses TRBV10-3 and TRBJ2-3; TRBD2 is a possible D gene (5 bases). Trimming stripped 4 bases from V and 6 bases from J, with 14 bases between. The length of the CDR3 is 14 residues. The germline gives CDR1 ENHRY, CDR2 SYGVKD. CDR3: CAISGNERWDTQYF. The CDR3 DNA sequence: TGTGCCATCAGTGGGAACGAGCGGTGGGATACGCAGTATTTT.

V usage is TRBV28 and J usage is TRBJ2-5; 8 bases are shared with TRBD2. The germline V gene encodes CDR1 MDHEN and CDR2 SYDVKM. This CDR3 contains 14 residues. The J segment lost 5 bases and the V segment lost 6 bases, leaving 8 bases of the junction unmatched. CDR3 DNA sequence: TGTGCCAGCAGGCCGGGAGGGCCGATGGAGACCCAGTACTTC. Protein: CASRPGGPMETQYF.

The DNA for the CDR3 is TGTGCCAGCAGCCGGGGAAGTGTCGGAGCCTACGAGCAGTACTTC. This translates into CASSRGSVGAYEQYF. The J gene is TRBJ2-7, the V gene TRBV11-2; D possibly corresponds to TRBD2 (5 bases). CDR1 and CDR2 (germline): SGHAT, FQNNGV. V dropped 5 bases and J dropped 2 bases, with 16 bases sitting between them. The CDR3 length is 15 residues.

This chain uses TRBV6-5 with TRBJ1-1, with D possibly being TRBD1 (5 bases). The CDR3 loop spans 14 amino acids. Germline CDR1 is MNHEY and CDR2 is SVGAGI. Trimming took off 6 bases at V and 3 bases at J, with 14 bases between the two ends. CDR3 in DNA: TGTGCCAGCAGACCCCGGGGAGGGGACACTGAAGCTTTCTTT. Its protein is CASRPRGGDTEAFF.

The chain links TRBV27 to TRBJ2-3, with D unclear. Germline CDR1 reads MNHEY; CDR2 reads SMNVEV (reference sequence). The CDR3 is 12 residues long. V was cut by 5 bases and J by 6 bases, with 9 bases left in between. This CDR3 reads CASSPLSDTQYF. The DNA for the CDR3 is TGTGCCAGCAGTCCCCTTTCGGATACGCAGTATTTT.

The genes are TRBV6-5 and TRBJ1-1, with TRBD1 matching 12 bases. CDR1 and CDR2 from the germline V gene are MNHEY and SVGAGI. The CDR3 extends over 14 amino acids. Germline trimming cut 7 bases from V and 7 bases from J; bases unmatched to any gene: 7. The chain's CDR3 is CASTPGQGAYEAFF. CDR3 bases: TGTGCCAGCACACCGGGACAGGGGGCCTATGAAGCTTTCTTT.

The CDR3 reads CASSVGQGAAEAFF. The CDR3 coding sequence is TGTGCCAGCAGCGTAGGACAGGGGGCCGCTGAAGCTTTCTTT. The chain uses TRBV9 and TRBJ1-1; 10 nucleotides align to TRBD1. Trimming removed 0 bases from V and 6 bases from J; junction bases left unmatched: 2. The CDR3 has 14 residues. Germline values: CDR1 SGDLS, CDR2 YYNGEE.

CDR3 sequence: CASSSGTDVLEQYF. In DNA, the CDR3 is TGTGCCAGCTCCTCCGGGACAGACGTTTTGGAGCAGTACTTC. The V call is TRBV18, the J call TRBJ2-7, with 7 bases lining up with TRBD1. V lost 6 bases, J lost 7 bases, and 12 bases stayed unmatched. The CDR3 extends over 14 amino acids. The germline V gene encodes CDR1 KGHSH and CDR2 LQKENI.

The rearrangement joins TRBV7-9 to TRBJ1-4, with D unresolved. This CDR3 contains 15 residues. V dropped 5 bases and J dropped 0 bases, with 10 bases sitting between them. CDR1 SEHNR and CDR2 FQNEAQ come from the germline V gene (reference sequence). This chain's CDR3 is CASSGRTATNEKLFF. In DNA, the CDR3 is TGTGCCAGCAGCGGGAGGACCGCAACTAATGAAAAACTGTTTTTT. The whole variable domain, filled in from reference TRBV7-9 and TRBJ1-4, reads DTGVSQNPRHKITKRGQNVTFRCDPISEHNRLYWYRQTLGQGPEFLTYFQNEAQLEKSRLLSDRFSAERPKGSFSTLEIQRTEQGDSAMYLCASSGRTATNEKLFFGSGTQLSVL.

The chain joins TRBV9 to TRBJ2-3, with TRBD2 matching over 8 bases. The CDR3 extends over 15 amino acids. The ends lost 7 bases at V and 1 base at J; junction bases unmatched: 8. Germline V gives CDR1 SGDLS, CDR2 YYNGEE. Here the CDR3 reads CASAMALAGTDTQYF. Here the CDR3 DNA reads TGTGCCAGCGCCATGGCACTAGCGGGCACAGATACGCAGTATTTT.

V gene TRBV3-1 (or the pseudogene TRBV3-2) combines with J gene TRBJ2-4, with TRBD1 identical over 8 bases. Unmatched junction bases numbered 8, after V lost 4 bases and J lost 6 bases. The germline V gene has CDR1 LGHDT and CDR2 YNNKEL (reference sequence). The CDR3 totals 15 residues. The CDR3 reads CASSRGQGSGNIQYF. CDR3 sequence (DNA): TGTGCCAGCAGCCGAGGACAGGGTTCGGGAAACATTCAGTACTTC.

This rearrangement joins TRBV13 to TRBJ1-5, with D possibly matching TRBD1 (5 bases). Per germline, CDR1 PRHDT and CDR2 FYEKMQ (reference sequence). The length of the CDR3 is 14 residues. V was clipped by 3 bases and J by 3 bases, with 9 bases between them. The CDR3 DNA is TGTGCCAGCAGCTTGGGGCAGCCCAATCAGCCCCAGCATTTT. This translates into CASSLGQPNQPQHF.